The present T cell receptor beta chain was sequenced within a study of cytomegalovirus exposure and HLA in healthy donors (dated 2017 in TCRdb). With regard to the full study: A later analysis indicated that the 120 validation repertoires were generated on the platform also employed for the roughly 720 repertoires of the first cohort. The study aimed to test whether cataloging public T cell receptors could reveal signatures of past pathogen exposure. To predict cytomegalovirus infection status, the study combined high-throughput TCR immunosequencing, statistical association of individual TCRs with disease status, and machine learning. Along with the approximately 650-subject first cohort, a separate validation cohort of approximately 110 different subjects was used. The paper as a whole reports these results and caveats: The authors suggested that the approach could potentially be extended to other disease states and immunological phenotypes. In both the original and validation cohorts, the classifier was reported to diagnose cytomegalovirus status with high specificity and sensitivity. The study listed 164 TCR beta chains as associated with cytomegalovirus. A later analysis lacked HLA typing for the validation cohort, so it scored co-occurrence in that cohort across all 110 or so repertoires. A few of the identified cytomegalovirus-associated TCR beta chains were confirmed in vitro to be specific for cytomegalovirus antigens. Across donors, most TCR sequences were observed very rarely, whereas some public TCRs were present in many individuals. In a later analysis, TCRs clustered in the first cohort were found to also tend to co-occur in the roughly 110 validation repertoires, with approximately 95% of cluster scores above 0.

V is cut by 6 bases and J by 0 bases, and the space between the germline ends is 12 bases. CDR1 and CDR2 are read off the germline V gene as MNHEY and SVGAGI. Its CDR3 holds 15 amino acids, cysteine through phenylalanine. The CDR3 DNA has 45 bases and is translated from base 1. This clone has just one count. Its antigen specificity is not known. One base away there is no much larger clone; base qualities are not given. The donors belonged to the validation cohort of around 120 subjects, which was separate from the approximately 700-subject first cohort. Library method: the immunoSEQ multiplex PCR assay. Processing in the source paper ran as follows. To diagnose cytomegalovirus status from the catalog of TCR beta chain sequences, a statistical classification framework was built. TCRdb took over this immuneACCESS table, retaining in-frame rearrangements with V and J assigned. Such tables are incomplete; in checked studies, under half of the missing clones stem from an unresolved V gene, and the remainder is unexplained. That table furnishes V, J and clone size, whereas the DNA furnished D and trimming. Present in this sample are under 150,000 clones, 88% of which were seen just once. 7.5% to 10% of the sample comes from the top ten.

The chain couples TRBV6-5 to TRBJ1-5; tentative D gene TRBD1, with 6 bases matching. The TCR comes from a woman aged 18-29 years in good health and CMV-seropositive. The sequenced sample was PBMCs. The CDR3 protein: CASSLTGYSNQPQHF. The DNA reads as follows: TGTGCCAGCAGCCTGACAGGATATAGCAATCAGCCCCAGCATTTT.